The 8 T cell receptor beta chains presented below share a single source sample, sequenced in a study of human T cells and chemical hapten exposure. Using its own MiXCR run on the RACE reads, TCRdb lists one record per CDR3 protein. The sample contains 60,000 to 75,000 distinct CDR3 sequences, 6.7% of which appear only once. The time point was: pre-sensitization, week 0. The treatment is: therapeutic diphenylcyclopropenone sensitization with weekly scalp DPC. The source was whole blood, collected in connection with sensitization to the hapten diphenylcyclopropenone (DPC). These receptor sequences come from a woman aged 30 to 39 with alopecia areata. Some clones in this sample may be carry-over from other donors' samples.

At least ten counts were recorded for this clonotype. The chain couples TRBV6-2 or TRBV6-3 to TRBJ2-1; 9 bases are shared with TRBD2. CDR1 MNHEY and CDR2 SVGEGT come from the germline V gene. V lost 5 bases and J lost 3; bases outside the gene matches: 5. CDR3 length: 15 amino acids. In DNA, the CDR3 is TGTGCCAGCAGTCGAGCGGGGGGCCGCTACAATGAGCAGTTCTTC. The encoded protein is CASSRAGGRYNEQFF.

This clonotype has at least ten counts. The rearrangement links TRBV7-2 to TRBJ2-5; the match to TRBD2 covers 8 bases. V was pared by 5 bases and J by 4 bases, with 6 bases of the junction left unmatched. The CDR3 is 14 amino acids. Germline CDR1 is SGHTA and CDR2 is FQGNSA. CDR3 protein: CASSRGGSGETQYF. CDR3 nucleotide sequence: TGTGCCAGCAGCCGGGGGGGTTCGGGAGAGACCCAGTACTTC.

This clonotype was seen repeatedly, ten times or more. This sequence joins TRBV7-3 and TRBJ2-2; TRBD2 matches at 10 bases. Per the germline V gene, CDR1 is SGHTA and CDR2 is FQGTGA. The V gene end was trimmed by 9 bases and the J gene end by 4 bases; junction bases not matched to a gene: 20. This CDR3 has 19 residues. For the CDR3, the DNA is TGTGCCAGACCAAACCCCTTTTTTCTTAGCGGGGGGTTCACCGGGGAGCTGTTTTTT. It translates to CARPNPFFLSGGFTGELFF.

This clonotype was recorded many times. This chain connects TRBV15 to TRBJ2-1; D not resolved. CDR3 length equals 15 residues. CDR1 is LNHNV, CDR2 YYDKDF, per germline (reference sequence). V was pared by 0 bases and J by 6 bases, with 12 bases between. CDR3 sequence reads: CATSRDGRLINEQFF. CDR3 sequence (DNA): TGTGCCACCAGCAGAGATGGGCGTCTTATCAATGAGCAGTTCTTC.

This clonotype was recorded at least ten times. The chain recombines TRBV6-2 or TRBV6-3 with TRBJ2-7; 7 positions match TRBD1. Germline CDR1 and CDR2: MNHEY and SVGEGT. The CDR3 runs to 17 residues. The V and J ends lost 2 bases and 2 bases, in that order; junction bases with no gene match: 12. CDR3 bases: TGTGCCAGCAGTTACCCGACGGGACAGAAGCCAACCTACGAGCAGTACTTC. Amino acids: CASSYPTGQKPTYEQYF.

This clonotype was seen a handful of times. The chain is built from TRBV18 and TRBJ1-2; the D gene is possibly TRBD1 (5 bases). This CDR3 region has 14 residues. The V gene lost 3 bases and the J gene lost 3 bases, with 11 bases spanning the gap. Germline V gene lookup returns CDR1 KGHSH and CDR2 LQKENI. CDR3: CASSPSGGDYGYTF. Written as DNA, the CDR3 is TGTGCCAGCTCACCGTCCGGGGGTGACTATGGCTACACCTTC.

This clonotype was counted ten times or more. The chain recombines TRBV5-1 with TRBJ1-5; D perhaps matches TRBD1 (5 bases). The length of the CDR3 is 13 residues. The ends were cut back, 2 bases at V and 7 bases at J, with 10 bases in the middle. The germline gives CDR1 SGHRS, CDR2 YFSETQ. The CDR3 DNA reads as TGCGCCAGCAGCTTACAAGAGGGGCAGCCCCAGCATTTT. Translated: CASSLQEGQPQHF.

This clonotype was seen many times. The chain couples TRBV27 to TRBJ2-1; D may correspond to TRBD1 or TRBD2 (7 bases each). The germline V gene has CDR1 MNHEY and CDR2 SMNVEV (reference sequence). Trimming cost V 6 bases and J 5 bases, with 14 bases left between them. The length of the CDR3 is 14 residues. The CDR3 loop reads CASRLGRGHNEQFF. CDR3 in DNA: TGTGCCAGCAGATTGGGGAGGGGGCACAATGAGCAGTTCTTC.